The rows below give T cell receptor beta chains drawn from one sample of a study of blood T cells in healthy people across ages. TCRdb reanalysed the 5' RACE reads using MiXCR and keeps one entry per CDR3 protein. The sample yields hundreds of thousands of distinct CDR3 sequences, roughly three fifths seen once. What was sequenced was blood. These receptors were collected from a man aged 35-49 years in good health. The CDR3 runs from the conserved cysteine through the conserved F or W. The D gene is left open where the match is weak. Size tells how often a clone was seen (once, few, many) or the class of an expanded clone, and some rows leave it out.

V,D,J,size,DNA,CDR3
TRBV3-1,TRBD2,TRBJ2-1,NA,TGTGCCAGCAGCCTCACCGGGACTAGCGGGGAGGAACAGTTCTTC,CASSLTGTSGEEQFF
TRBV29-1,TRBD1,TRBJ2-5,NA,TGCAGCGTCAACAGGGGTAATGGGGAGACCCAGTACTTC,CSVNRGNGETQYF
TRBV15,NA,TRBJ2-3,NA,TGTGCCACCAGCAGCGCAGATACGCAGTATTTT,CATSSADTQYF
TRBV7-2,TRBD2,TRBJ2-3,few,TGTGCCAGCAGCTTAGTCGCAACTAGCGGGGGGGCCGTCACAGATACGCAGTATTTT,CASSLVATSGGAVTDTQYF
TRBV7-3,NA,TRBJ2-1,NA,TGTGCCAGCAGCCCTGACCGTAGCAGCAATGAGCAGTTCTTC,CASSPDRSSNEQFF
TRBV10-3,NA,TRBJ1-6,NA,TGTGCCATCACCGACGCAGGGTCTCGGTCACCCCTCCACTTT,CAITDAGSRSPLHF
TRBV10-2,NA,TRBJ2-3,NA,TGCGCCAGCAGCGTTAACCCCGGGACGCAGTATTTT,CASSVNPGTQYF
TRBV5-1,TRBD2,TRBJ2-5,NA,TGCGCCAGCAGCCGGGGACTAGCGGCCCAAGAGACCCAGTACTTC,CASSRGLAAQETQYF
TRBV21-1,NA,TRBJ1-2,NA,TGTGCCAGCAGTGGGACAGGGGGCTGCTATGGCTACACCTTC,CASSGTGGCYGYTF
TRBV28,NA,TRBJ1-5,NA,TGTGCCAGCAGCCTAGGGGGGGAGCAGCCCCAGCATTTT,CASSLGGEQPQHF
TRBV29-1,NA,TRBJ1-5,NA,TGCAGCGTTCGCATGGGGGGAGGTCAGCCCCAGCATTTT,CSVRMGGGQPQHF
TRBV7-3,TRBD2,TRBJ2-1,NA,TGTGCCAGCAGCCGGCGGAGTTCTGGCGGGGGGCCCTCCTACAATGAGCAGTTCTTC,CASSRRSSGGGPSYNEQFF
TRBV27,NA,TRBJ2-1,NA,TGTGCCAGCAGTTTTATCACGATTGGGATGGATGAGCAGTTCTTC,CASSFITIGMDEQFF
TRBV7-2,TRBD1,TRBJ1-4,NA,TGTGCCAGCAGCTCCCGGGACAGGGGGCATTTCGGTGAAAAACTGTTTTTT,CASSSRDRGHFGEKLFF
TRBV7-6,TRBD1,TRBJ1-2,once,TGTGCCAGCAGCAGGACAGGGTATGGAGGAGATGGCTACACCTTC,CASSRTGYGGDGYTF
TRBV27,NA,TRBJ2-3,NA,TGTGCCAGCAGTTTAATCCAAACAATGGATACGCAGTATTTT,CASSLIQTMDTQYF
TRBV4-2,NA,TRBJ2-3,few,TGTGCCAGCAGCCAAGAGAGTCGGGCTGCTGCGTCAGATACGCAGTATTTT,CASSQESRAAASDTQYF
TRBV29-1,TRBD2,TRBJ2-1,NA,TGCAGCGCTGGGACTAGCGGAGTGGGGGAGCAGTTCTTC,CSAGTSGVGEQFF
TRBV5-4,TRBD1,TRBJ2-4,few,TGTGCCAGCAGGCAGGGACAGGGGGTTGGAAACATTCAGTACTTC,CASRQGQGVGNIQYF